One and the same sample provided the 10 T cell receptor beta chains below, sequenced in a study of control samples from healthy donors and cancer patients. Some clones are missing from TCRdb's copy, which holds only in-frame ones; the method was immunoSEQ multiplex PCR. The sample consists of 60,000 to 75,000 clones, approximately 89% of them appearing once. Material: PBMCs. The source of these receptors is a man in his sixties with colorectal cancer.

The chain combines TRBV9 with TRBJ2-5; possibly TRBD2 for D (6 bases). Trimming took 0 bases from V and 2 from J, leaving 11 bases between them. This CDR3 region has 15 residues. The germline V gene has CDR1 SGDLS and CDR2 YYNGEE. As DNA, the CDR3 is TGTGCCAGCAGCGTAGCTTACGGGGGACAAGAGACCCAGTACTTC. Translation: CASSVAYGGQETQYF.

In DNA, the CDR3 is TGTGCCAGCAGCGCTACCGGGACGGGGAACTACGAGCAGTACTTC. It yields the protein CASSATGTGNYEQYF. This chain joins TRBV28 and TRBJ2-7; D is possibly TRBD1 or TRBD2 (5 bases each). Trimming stripped 6 bases from V and 3 bases from J, with 18 bases between. CDR3 length: 15 amino acids. The V gene's germline CDR1 is MDHEN and CDR2 SYDVKM.

V and J are TRBV7-9 and TRBJ2-1; 10 positions agree with TRBD2. CDR1 and CDR2 from the germline V gene are SEHNR and FQNEAQ (reference sequence). CDR3 size: 15 residues. V lost 5 bases and J lost 3; bases outside the gene matches: 4. For the CDR3, the DNA is TGTGCCAGCAGCCGGAGCGGGGGGGTCTACAATGAGCAGTTCTTC. The encoded protein is CASSRSGGVYNEQFF.

Only a few counts were recorded for this clone. CDR3 region: CASSPHRGNYGYTF. Written as DNA, the CDR3 is TGCGCCAGCAGCCCCCACAGGGGGAACTATGGCTACACCTTC. This chain joins TRBV4-1 and TRBJ1-2; TRBD1 agrees at 8 bases. Germline CDR1 MGHRA, CDR2 YSYEKL. This CDR3 comprises 14 residues. Trimming cost V 4 bases and J 2 bases; bases outside gene matches: 3.

Details on this clone: In the same sample, other DNA sequences code for this CDR3. The rearrangement uses TRBV9 and TRBJ2-7, with D tentatively TRBD1 (6 bases). The CDR3 has 13 residues. Germline CDR1 SGDLS, CDR2 YYNGEE. V was clipped by 3 bases and J by 3 bases, with 10 bases between them. CDR3 DNA sequence: TGTGCCAGCAGCGCCGGGACACACTACGAGCAGTACTTC. Translated: CASSAGTHYEQYF.

V usage is TRBV11-2 and J usage is TRBJ1-1, with 7 bases that match TRBD1. V shed 3 bases and J 0 bases; nucleotides not matched to a gene: 4. Germline CDR1 SGHAT, CDR2 FQNNGV. The CDR3 spans 15 residues. CDR3 region: CASSFLTGMNTEAFF. CDR3 sequence (DNA): TGTGCCAGCAGCTTTTTGACAGGGATGAACACTGAAGCTTTCTTT.

This clone occurred once. This chain links TRBV7-6 with TRBJ2-7; a possible D gene is TRBD2 (6 bases). The CDR3 consists of 15 residues. From germline, CDR1 is SGHVS and CDR2 FNYEAQ. Trimming removed 4 bases at V and 0 bases at J, with 13 bases between. CDR3 protein: CASSSNRGNSYEQYF. The CDR3 bases are TGTGCCAGCAGCTCCAACCGGGGGAACTCCTACGAGCAGTACTTC.

V is TRBV7-8 and J is TRBJ1-5, with D possibly TRBD1 on 5 matching bases. V lost 1 base and J 5 bases, leaving 15 bases between the germline ends. The CDR3 length is 16 residues. The germline gives CDR1 SGHVS, CDR2 FQNEAQ. For the CDR3, the DNA is TGTGCCAGCAGCTTAGTGCAGGGAAGGATATATCAGCCCCAGCATTTT. This gives the protein CASSLVQGRIYQPQHF.

The chain links TRBV25-1 to TRBJ2-1; D gene ambiguous. Trimming stripped 6 bases from V and 9 bases from J, with 9 bases between. The CDR3 loop spans 11 amino acids. Germline CDR1 reads MGHDK; CDR2 reads SYGVNS. Here the CDR3 reads CASRGWGEQFF. The CDR3 nucleotides are TGTGCCAGCAGAGGTTGGGGTGAGCAGTTCTTC.

The chain combines TRBV7-3 with TRBJ2-3; D is ambiguous. CDR1 and CDR2 from the germline V gene are SGHTA and FQGTGA. There are 13 residues in the CDR3. Trimming stripped 3 bases from V and 6 bases from J, with 10 bases between. The CDR3 region is CASSFRASDTQYF. The CDR3 DNA follows: TGTGCCAGCAGCTTCCGGGCGTCTGATACGCAGTATTTT.